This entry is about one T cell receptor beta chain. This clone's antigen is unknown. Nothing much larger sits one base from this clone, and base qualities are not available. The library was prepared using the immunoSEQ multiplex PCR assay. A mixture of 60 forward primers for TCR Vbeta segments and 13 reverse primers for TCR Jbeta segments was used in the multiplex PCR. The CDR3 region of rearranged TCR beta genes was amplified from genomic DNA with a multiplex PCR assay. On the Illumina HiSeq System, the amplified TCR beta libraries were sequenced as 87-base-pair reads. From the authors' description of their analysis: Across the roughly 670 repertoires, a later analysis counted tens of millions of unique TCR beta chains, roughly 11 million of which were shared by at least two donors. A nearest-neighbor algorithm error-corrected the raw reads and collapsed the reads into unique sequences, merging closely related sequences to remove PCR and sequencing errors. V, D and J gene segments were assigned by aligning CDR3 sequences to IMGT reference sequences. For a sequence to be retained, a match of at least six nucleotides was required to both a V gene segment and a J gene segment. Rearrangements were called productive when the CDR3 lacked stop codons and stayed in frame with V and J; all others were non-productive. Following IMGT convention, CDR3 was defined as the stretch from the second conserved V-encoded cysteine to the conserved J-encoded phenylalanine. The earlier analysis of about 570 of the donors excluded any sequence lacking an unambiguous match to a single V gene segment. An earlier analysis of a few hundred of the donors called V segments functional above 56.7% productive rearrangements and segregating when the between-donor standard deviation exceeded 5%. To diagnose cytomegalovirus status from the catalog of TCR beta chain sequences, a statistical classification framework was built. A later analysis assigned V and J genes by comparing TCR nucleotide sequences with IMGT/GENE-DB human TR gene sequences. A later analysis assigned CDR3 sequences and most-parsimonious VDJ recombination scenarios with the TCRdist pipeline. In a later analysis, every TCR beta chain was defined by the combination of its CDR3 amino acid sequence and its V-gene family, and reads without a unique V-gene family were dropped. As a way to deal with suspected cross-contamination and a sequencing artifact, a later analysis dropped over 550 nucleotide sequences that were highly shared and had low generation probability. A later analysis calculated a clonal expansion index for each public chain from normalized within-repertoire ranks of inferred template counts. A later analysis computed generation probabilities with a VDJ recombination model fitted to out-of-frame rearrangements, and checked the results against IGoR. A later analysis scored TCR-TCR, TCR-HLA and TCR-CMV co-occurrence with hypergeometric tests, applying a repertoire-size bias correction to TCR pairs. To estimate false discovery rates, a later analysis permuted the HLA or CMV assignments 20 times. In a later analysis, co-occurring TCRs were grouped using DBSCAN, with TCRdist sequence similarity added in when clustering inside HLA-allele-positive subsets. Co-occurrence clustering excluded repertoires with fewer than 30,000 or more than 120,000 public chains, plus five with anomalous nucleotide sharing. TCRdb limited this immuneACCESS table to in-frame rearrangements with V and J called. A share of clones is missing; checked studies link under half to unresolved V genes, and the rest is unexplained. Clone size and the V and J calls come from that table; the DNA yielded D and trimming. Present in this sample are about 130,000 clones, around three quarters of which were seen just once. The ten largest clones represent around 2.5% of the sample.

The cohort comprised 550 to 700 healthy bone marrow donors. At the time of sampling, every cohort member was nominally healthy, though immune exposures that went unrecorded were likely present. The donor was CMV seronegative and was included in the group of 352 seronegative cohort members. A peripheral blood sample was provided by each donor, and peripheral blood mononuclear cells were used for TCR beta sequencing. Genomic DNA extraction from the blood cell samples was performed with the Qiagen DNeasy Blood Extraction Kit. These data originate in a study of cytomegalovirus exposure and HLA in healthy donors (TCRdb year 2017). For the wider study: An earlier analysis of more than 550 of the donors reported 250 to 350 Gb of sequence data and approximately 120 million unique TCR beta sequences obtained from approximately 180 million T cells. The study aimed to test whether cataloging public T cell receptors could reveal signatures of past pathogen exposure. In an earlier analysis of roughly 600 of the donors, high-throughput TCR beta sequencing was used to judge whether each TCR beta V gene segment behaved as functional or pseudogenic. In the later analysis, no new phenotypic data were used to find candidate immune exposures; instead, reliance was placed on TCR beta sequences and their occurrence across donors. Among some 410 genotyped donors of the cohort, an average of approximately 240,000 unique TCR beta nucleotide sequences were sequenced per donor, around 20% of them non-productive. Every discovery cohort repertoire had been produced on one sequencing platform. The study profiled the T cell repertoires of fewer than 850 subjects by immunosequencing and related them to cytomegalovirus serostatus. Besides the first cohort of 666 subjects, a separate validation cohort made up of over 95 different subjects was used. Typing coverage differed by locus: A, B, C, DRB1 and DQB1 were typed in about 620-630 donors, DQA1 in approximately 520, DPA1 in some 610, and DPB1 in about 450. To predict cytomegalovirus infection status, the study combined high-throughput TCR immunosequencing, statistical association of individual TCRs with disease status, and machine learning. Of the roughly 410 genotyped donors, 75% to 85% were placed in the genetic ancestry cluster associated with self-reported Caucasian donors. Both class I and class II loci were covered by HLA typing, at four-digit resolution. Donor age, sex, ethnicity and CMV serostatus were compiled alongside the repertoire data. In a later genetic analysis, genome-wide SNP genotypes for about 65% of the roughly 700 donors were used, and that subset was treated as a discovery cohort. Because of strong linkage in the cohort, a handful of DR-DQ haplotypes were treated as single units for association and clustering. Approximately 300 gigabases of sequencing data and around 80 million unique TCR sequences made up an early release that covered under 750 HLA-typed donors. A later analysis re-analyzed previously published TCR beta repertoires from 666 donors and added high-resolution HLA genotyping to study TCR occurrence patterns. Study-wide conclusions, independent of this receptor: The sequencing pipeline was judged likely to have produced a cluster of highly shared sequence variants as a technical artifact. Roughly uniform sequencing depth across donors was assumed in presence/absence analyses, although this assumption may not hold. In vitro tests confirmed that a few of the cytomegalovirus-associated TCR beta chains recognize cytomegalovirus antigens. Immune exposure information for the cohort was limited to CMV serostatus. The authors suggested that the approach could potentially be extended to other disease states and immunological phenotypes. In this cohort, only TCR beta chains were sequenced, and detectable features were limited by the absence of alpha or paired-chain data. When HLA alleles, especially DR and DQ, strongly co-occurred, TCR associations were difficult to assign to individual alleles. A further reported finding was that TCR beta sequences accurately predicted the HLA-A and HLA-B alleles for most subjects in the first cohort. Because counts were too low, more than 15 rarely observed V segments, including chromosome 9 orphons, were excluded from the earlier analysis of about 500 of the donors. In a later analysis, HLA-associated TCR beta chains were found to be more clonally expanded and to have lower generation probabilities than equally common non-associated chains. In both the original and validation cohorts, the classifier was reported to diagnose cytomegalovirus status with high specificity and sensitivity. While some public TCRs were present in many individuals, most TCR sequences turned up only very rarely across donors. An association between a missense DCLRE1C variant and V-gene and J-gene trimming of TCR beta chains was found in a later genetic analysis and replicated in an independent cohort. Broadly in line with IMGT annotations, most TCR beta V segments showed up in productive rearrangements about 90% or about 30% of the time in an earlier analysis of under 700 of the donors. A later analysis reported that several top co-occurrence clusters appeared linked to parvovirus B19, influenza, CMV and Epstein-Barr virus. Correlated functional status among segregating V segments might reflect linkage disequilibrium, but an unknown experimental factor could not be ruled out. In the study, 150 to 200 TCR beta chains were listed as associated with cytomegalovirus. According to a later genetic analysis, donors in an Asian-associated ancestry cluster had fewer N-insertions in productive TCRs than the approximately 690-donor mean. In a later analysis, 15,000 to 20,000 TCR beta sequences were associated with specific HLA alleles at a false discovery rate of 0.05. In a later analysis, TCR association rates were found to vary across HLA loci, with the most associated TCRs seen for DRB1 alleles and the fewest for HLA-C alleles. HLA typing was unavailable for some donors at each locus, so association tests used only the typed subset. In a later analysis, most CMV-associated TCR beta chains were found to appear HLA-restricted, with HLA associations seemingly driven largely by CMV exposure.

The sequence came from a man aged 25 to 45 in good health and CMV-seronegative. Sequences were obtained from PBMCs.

The CDR3 reads as follows: CASSPTGLAGGVYEQYF. The nucleotide sequence reads as follows: TGTGCCAGCAGCCCTACCGGACTAGCGGGAGGTGTCTACGAGCAGTACTTC. The receptor chain draws on TRBV5-6 and TRBJ2-5; 14 middle bases align to TRBD2. The DNA end is a closer match to TRBJ2-7, so the J assignment may be wrong. CDR1 and CDR2 are read off the germline V gene as SGHDT and YYEEEE. There are 17 amino acids in the CDR3, from cysteine to phenylalanine inclusive. Solely the CDR3 DNA is kept, with 51 bases framed from the first base.